These 8 T cell receptor beta chains originate from one sample sequenced in a study of blood T cells in healthy people across ages. A sample-barcoded 5' primer and a J-beta primer mix were used in a second PCR of roughly 7 to 11 cycles. TCRdb re-derived calls from the 5' RACE reads in MiXCR, one entry per CDR3 protein. The table has some 640,000 distinct CDR3 sequences, about 30% seen once. The sample was blood. These receptors all come from a woman of 80 years or more in good health.

With regard to this clonotype: A much larger clone is a single base away; this may be a read error. This rearrangement joins TRBV11-2 to TRBJ2-5, with 8 bases that match TRBD1. The end of the DNA aligns better with TRBJ2-1, so the J call may be wrong. CDR1 is SGHAT, CDR2 FQNNGV, per germline. The CDR3 consists of 16 residues. CDR3 sequence reads: CASSLDTGGRQETQFF. CDR3 DNA sequence: TGTGCCAGCAGCTTAGATACAGGGGGACGACAAGAGACCCAGTTCTTC.

The J gene is TRBJ1-5, the V gene TRBV20-1; the D gene is possibly TRBD1 (6 bases). Germline V gives CDR1 DFQATT, CDR2 SNEGSKA (reference sequence). The germline V and J ends were trimmed by 2 bases and 3 bases, with 17 bases remaining between them. The CDR3 runs 16 residues. CDR3 amino acids: CSARSQDRFDNQPQHF. The CDR3 DNA reads as TGCAGTGCTAGATCGCAAGACAGGTTTGACAATCAGCCCCAGCATTTT.

This clonotype appeared a few times. This chain connects TRBV18 to TRBJ1-1; D might be TRBD1 (6 bases). V dropped 2 bases and J dropped 6 bases, with 16 bases sitting between them. The CDR3 is made up of 15 amino acids. Looked up from germline, CDR1 is KGHSH and CDR2 is LQKENI. CDR3 bases: TGTGCCAGCTCACCATACAGGGAGATTTTGGCTGAAGCTTTCTTT. Amino acid sequence: CASSPYREILAEAFF.

Ten or more counts support this clonotype. The genes are TRBV6-5 and TRBJ2-4; 7 nucleotides align to TRBD2. The V gene's germline CDR1 is MNHEY and CDR2 SVGAGI. The CDR3 extends over 16 amino acids. Trimming took 4 bases from V and 0 from J; bases not matched to a gene: 6. Written as DNA, the CDR3 is TGTGCCAGCAGTTCACGGGGCGGGGGAGCCAAAAACATTCAGTACTTC. Translation: CASSSRGGGAKNIQYF.

The chain links TRBV7-6 to TRBJ1-1, with unresolved D. The CDR3 totals 14 residues. V lost 2 bases to trimming and J lost 5 bases, with 12 bases between them. From germline, CDR1 is SGHVS and CDR2 FNYEAQ. The CDR3 region is CASSLYDAGTEAFF. In DNA form, the CDR3 reads TGTGCCAGCAGCTTATATGACGCGGGGACTGAAGCTTTCTTT. Full variable domain (missing parts from reference TRBV7-6 and TRBJ1-1): GAGVSQSPRYKVTKRGQDVALRCDPISGHVSLYWYRQALGQGPEFLTYFNYEAQQDKSGLPNDRFSAERPEGSISTLTIQRTEQRDSAMYRCASSLYDAGTEAFFGQGTRLTVV.

The chain combines TRBV7-9 with TRBJ2-5; TRBD1 matches at 7 bases. Trimming took 2 bases from V and 4 from J; bases not matched to a gene: 4. The germline V gene has CDR1 SEHNR and CDR2 FQNEAQ (reference sequence). The CDR3 contains 14 residues. CDR3 coding DNA: TGTGCCAGCAGCTTAACCACAGGGGTAGAGACCCAGTACTTC. Amino acid sequence: CASSLTTGVETQYF.

The V and J genes are TRBV14 and TRBJ2-1, with D perhaps matching TRBD2 (5 bases). CDR3 length: 12 residues. V was shortened by 0 bases and J by 10 bases, with 7 bases between the two germline ends. Germline-derived CDR1 and CDR2 are SGHDN and FVKESK. CDR3 loop: CASSQEEREQFF. CDR3 nucleotide sequence: TGTGCCAGCAGCCAAGAAGAGCGGGAGCAGTTCTTC.

This clonotype was observed many times. The rearrangement links TRBV2 to TRBJ1-4, with unresolved D. With 7 bases removed from V and 3 bases from J, the gap between germline ends came to 12 bases. From germline, CDR1 is SNHLY and CDR2 FYNNEI. This CDR3 is built from 14 residues. DNA for the CDR3: TGTGCCAGCACCCCGTTAGTAGCTAATGAAAAACTGTTTTTT. This codes for CASTPLVANEKLFF.